A single sample gave rise to the 11 T cell receptor beta chains below, sequenced in a study of CD8+ T cells in alopecia areata. It was cDNA, reverse transcribed from extracted RNA, that served as the sequencing template. Profiling relied on immunoSEQ multiplex PCR, and the TCRdb table lists in-frame clones only, not all of them. The sample holds some 99,000 clones; around 44% are singletons and the top ten take about 0.79%. Source material: CD4+ T cells sorted from blood. The source is a human donor with alopecia areata.

This chain links TRBV23-1 with TRBJ1-6, with TRBD1 as a possible D gene (5 bases). TRBV23-1 is marked as an open reading frame, function uncertain. The CDR3 runs 12 residues. V was shortened by 3 bases and J by 16 bases, with 13 bases between the two germline ends. The CDR3 DNA reads as TGCGCCAGCAGTCAGTTCCGGGGCCCGCTCCACTTT. It yields the protein CASSQFRGPLHF.

In its sample, this clone was seen a few times. The chain recombines TRBV29-1 with TRBJ1-2; 9 nucleotides agree with TRBD1. V shed 1 base and J 4 bases; nucleotides not matched to a gene: 7. The V gene's germline CDR1 is SQVTM and CDR2 ANQGSEA. The CDR3 runs 15 residues. In DNA form, the CDR3 reads TGCAGCGTTGAAGGGGTGGGGACAGGGCCCTATGGCTACACCTTC. It is translated as CSVEGVGTGPYGYTF.

The chain uses TRBV4-2 and TRBJ2-5; D remains unclear. This CDR3 comprises 13 residues. Trimming pared 1 base from V and 5 bases from J, leaving 8 bases between. The germline gives CDR1 LGHNA, CDR2 YNFKEQ. The CDR3 loop reads CASSQVAWETQYF. The CDR3 bases are TGTGCCAGCAGCCAAGTAGCTTGGGAGACCCAGTACTTC.

The chain recombines TRBV19 with TRBJ2-5; D is unresolved. Trimming stripped 3 bases from V and 3 bases from J, with 8 bases between. Germline V gene lookup returns CDR1 LNHDA and CDR2 SQIVND (reference sequence). CDR3 size: 13 residues. DNA of the CDR3: TGTGCCAGTAGTATGCGGCAGAAAGAGACCCAGTACTTC. Translating gives CASSMRQKETQYF.

The rearrangement links TRBV10-3 to TRBJ2-3; TRBD2 matches at 9 bases. Germline CDR1 and CDR2: ENHRY and SYGVKD. V gave up 10 bases and J gave up 4 bases; unmatched junction bases: 6. The CDR3 covers 13 residues. CDR3: CASSGSISDTQYF. Here the CDR3 DNA reads TGTGCCAGTAGCGGGAGCATCTCAGATACGCAGTATTTT.

CDR3 amino acids: CAWSPNRYTQYF. CDR3 coding DNA: TGTGCCTGGAGTCCAAACAGATATACGCAGTATTTT. V and J are TRBV30 and TRBJ2-3; D ambiguous. Germline CDR1 is GTSNPN and CDR2 is SVGIG (reference sequence). With 2 bases removed from V and 7 bases from J, the gap between germline ends came to 10 bases. The CDR3 spans 12 residues.

The V and J genes are TRBV5-1 and TRBJ2-6; a possible D gene is TRBD1 (6 bases). In germline, CDR1 is SGHRS, CDR2 YFSETQ. The CDR3 is 15 residues long. The germline V and J ends were trimmed by 4 bases and 4 bases, with 12 bases remaining between them. The CDR3 protein is CASSDGQTGANVLTF. The DNA of the CDR3 is TGCGCCAGCAGCGATGGACAGACCGGGGCCAACGTCCTGACTTTC.

The J gene is TRBJ2-1, the V gene TRBV2, with 9 bases matching TRBD2. Germline CDR1 is SNHLY and CDR2 is FYNNEI. There are 17 residues in the CDR3. V lost 3 bases to trimming and J lost 10 bases; unmatched junction nucleotides: 16. The CDR3 nucleotides read TGTGCCAGCAGTGATATCCCGGGACTAGCTCTCCCCGGGGAGCAGTTCTTC. Translating it yields CASSDIPGLALPGEQFF.

The gene calls are TRBV29-1 and TRBJ1-4, with TRBD1 identical over 8 bases. With V trimmed by 3 bases and J by 6 bases, 6 bases remained unmatched. CDR1 and CDR2 (germline): SQVTM, ANQGSEA. This CDR3 comprises 14 residues. The CDR3 DNA reads as TGCAGCGTTGAGGGGACAGGTAATCATGAAAAACTGTTTTTT. Residues: CSVEGTGNHEKLFF.

V is TRBV5-1 and J is TRBJ2-1; TRBD1 agrees at 8 bases. The ends lost 6 bases at V and 0 bases at J; junction bases unmatched: 8. The length of the CDR3 is 16 residues. Germline lookup yields CDR1 SGHRS and CDR2 YFSETQ. CDR3 bases: TGCGCCAGCACGGGCAGGGGGCGAAGCTCCTACAATGAGCAGTTCTTC. Protein sequence: CASTGRGRSSYNEQFF.

CDR3: CASSLQGGGNIQYF. CDR3 coding DNA: TGTGCCAGCAGCTTACAAGGTGGAGGGAACATTCAGTACTTC. The rearrangement joins TRBV7-8 to TRBJ2-4, with D tentatively TRBD2 (6 bases). Germline V lookup: CDR1 SGHVS, CDR2 FQNEAQ. The CDR3 totals 14 residues. V was trimmed by 2 bases and J by 7 bases, leaving 12 bases between them.